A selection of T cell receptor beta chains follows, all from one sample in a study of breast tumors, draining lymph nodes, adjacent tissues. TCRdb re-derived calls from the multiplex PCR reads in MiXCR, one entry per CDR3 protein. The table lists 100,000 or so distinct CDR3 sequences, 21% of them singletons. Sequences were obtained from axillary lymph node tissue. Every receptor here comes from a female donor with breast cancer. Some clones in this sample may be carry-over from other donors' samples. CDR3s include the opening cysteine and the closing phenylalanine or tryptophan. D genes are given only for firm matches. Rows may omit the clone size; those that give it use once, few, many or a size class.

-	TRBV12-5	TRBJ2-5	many	CASGLVNWGRFTETQYF	TGTGCTAGTGGTTTGGTAAACTGGGGGCGATTTACGGAGACCCAGTACTTC
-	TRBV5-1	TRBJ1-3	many	CASSLALSSLSGNTIYF	TGCGCCAGCAGCTTGGCCTTGTCCAGTCTCTCTGGAAACACCATATATTTT
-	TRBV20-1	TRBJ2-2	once	CSARPMNTGELFF	TGCAGTGCTAGGCCCATGAACACCGGGGAGCTGTTTTTT
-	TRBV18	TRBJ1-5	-	CASSPGQGINQPQHF	TGTGCCAGCTCACCTGGACAAGGGATAAATCAGCCCCAGCATTTT
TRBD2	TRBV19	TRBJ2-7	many	CASSILAGARQEQYF	TGTGCCAGTAGTATTCTAGCGGGAGCGCGTCAGGAGCAGTACTTC
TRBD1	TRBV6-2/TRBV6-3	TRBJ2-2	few	CASTFPGKGALNTGELFF	TGTGCCAGCACTTTCCCCGGGAAGGGGGCTCTGAACACCGGGGAGCTGTTTTTT
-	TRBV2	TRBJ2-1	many	CASSGQGRYNEQFF	TGTGCCAGCAGTGGGCAGGGGCGATACAATGAGCAGTTCTTC
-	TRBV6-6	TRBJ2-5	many	CASSYSISRVQETQYF	TGTGCCAGCAGTTACTCGATCTCGCGGGTCCAAGAGACCCAGTACTTC
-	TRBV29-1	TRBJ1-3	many	CSVDTSGNTIYF	TGCAGCGTTGACACCTCTGGAAACACCATATATTTT
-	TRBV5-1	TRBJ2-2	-	CASSLQGVGTGELFF	TGCGCCAGCAGCTTACAGGGTGTCGGGACCGGGGAGCTGTTTTTT
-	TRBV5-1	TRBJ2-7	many	CASSPDISYEQYF	TGCGCCAGCAGCCCGGACATCTCCTACGAGCAGTACTTC
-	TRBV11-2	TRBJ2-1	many	CASSPGGGDEQFF	TGTGCCAGCAGCCCCGGAGGCGGGGATGAGCAGTTCTTC
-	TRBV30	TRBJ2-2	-	CAWSVSLNTGELFF	TGTGCCTGGAGTGTCTCCTTGAACACCGGGGAGCTGTTTTTT
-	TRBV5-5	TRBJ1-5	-	CASSLVGRSNQPQHF	TGTGCCAGCAGCTTGGTGGGGAGGAGCAATCAGCCCCAGCATTTT
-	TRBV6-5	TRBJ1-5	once	CASSYGGYNQPQHF	TGTGCCAGCAGTTACGGGGGTTACAATCAGCCCCAGCATTTT
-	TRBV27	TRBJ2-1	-	CASSPPGTPGNEQFF	TGTGCCAGCAGCCCCCCGGGGACCCCGGGCAATGAGCAGTTCTTC
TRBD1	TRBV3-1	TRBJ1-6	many	CASSQLSRTGSNSPLHF	TGTGCCAGCAGCCAACTAAGCCGGACAGGGAGTAATTCACCCCTCCACTTT
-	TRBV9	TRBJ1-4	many	CASSAGGGFNEKLFF	TGTGCCAGCAGCGCGGGAGGTGGATTTAATGAAAAACTGTTTTTT
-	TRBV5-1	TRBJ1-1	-	CASSSGPNTEAFF	TGCGCCAGCAGCTCCGGACCAAACACTGAAGCTTTCTTT
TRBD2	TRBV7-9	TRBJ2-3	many	CASSIQRSGGPFRF	TGTGCCAGCAGCATCCAGAGGAGCGGGGGCCCATTTCGCTTT
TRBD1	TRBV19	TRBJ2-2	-	CASSSVGTGNGELFF	TGTGCCAGTAGTAGTGTCGGGACAGGGAACGGGGAGCTGTTTTTT
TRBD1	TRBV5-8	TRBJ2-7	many	CASSPGTDQPYEQYF	TGTGCCAGCTCCCCCGGGACAGATCAGCCCTACGAGCAGTACTTC
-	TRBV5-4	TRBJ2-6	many	CASSLVASGANVLTF	TGTGCCAGCAGCTTGGTCGCCTCTGGGGCCAACGTCCTGACTTTC
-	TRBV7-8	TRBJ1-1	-	CASSAATREAFF	TGTGCCAGCAGCGCCGCAACAAGAGAAGCTTTCTTT
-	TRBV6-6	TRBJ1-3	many	CASSYSVPDGNTIYF	TGTGCCAGCAGTTACTCAGTACCGGATGGAAACACCATATATTTT
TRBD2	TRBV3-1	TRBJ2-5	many	CASSQGLAGSETQYF	TGTGCCAGCAGCCAAGGGCTAGCGGGGTCAGAGACCCAGTACTTC
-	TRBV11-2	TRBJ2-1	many	CASSLGGEGAWNEQFF	TGTGCCAGCAGCTTAGGAGGGGAAGGGGCATGGAATGAGCAGTTCTTC
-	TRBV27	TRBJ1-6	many	CASSLDSSYNSPLHF	TGTGCCAGCAGCTTGGACAGCTCCTATAATTCACCCCTCCACTTT
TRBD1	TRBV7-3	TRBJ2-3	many	CASSLGAGGGDTQYF	TGTGCCAGCAGCTTGGGGGCAGGGGGCGGAGATACGCAGTATTTT
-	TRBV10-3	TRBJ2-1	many	CAISGGPMSSYNEQFF	TGTGCCATCAGTGGAGGGCCTATGAGCTCCTACAATGAGCAGTTCTTC